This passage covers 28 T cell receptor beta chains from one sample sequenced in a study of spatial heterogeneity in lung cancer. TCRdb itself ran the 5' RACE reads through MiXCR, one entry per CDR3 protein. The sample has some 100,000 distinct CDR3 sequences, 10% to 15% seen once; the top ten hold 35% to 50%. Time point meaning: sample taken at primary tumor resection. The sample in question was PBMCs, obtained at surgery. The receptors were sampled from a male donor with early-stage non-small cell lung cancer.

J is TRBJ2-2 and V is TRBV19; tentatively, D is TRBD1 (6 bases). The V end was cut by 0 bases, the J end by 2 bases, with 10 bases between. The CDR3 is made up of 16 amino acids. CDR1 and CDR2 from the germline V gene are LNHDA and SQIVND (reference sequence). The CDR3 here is CASSIDARGNTGELFF. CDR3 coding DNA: TGTGCCAGTAGTATAGACGCCAGGGGAAACACCGGGGAGCTGTTTTTT.

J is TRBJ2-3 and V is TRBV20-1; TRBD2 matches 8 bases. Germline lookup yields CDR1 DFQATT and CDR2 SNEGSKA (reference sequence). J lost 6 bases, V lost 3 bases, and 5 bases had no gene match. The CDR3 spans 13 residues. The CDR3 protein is CSARKASGDTQYF. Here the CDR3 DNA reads TGCAGTGCTAGGAAAGCTAGCGGGGATACGCAGTATTTT.

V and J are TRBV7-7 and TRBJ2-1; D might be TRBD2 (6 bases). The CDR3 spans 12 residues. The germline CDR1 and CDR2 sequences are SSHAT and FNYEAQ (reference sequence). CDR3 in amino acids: CAGGVSYNEQFF. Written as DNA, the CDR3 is TGTGCGGGCGGGGTATCCTACAATGAGCAGTTCTTC. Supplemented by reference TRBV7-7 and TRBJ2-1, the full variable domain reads GAGVSQSPRYKVTKRGQDVTLRCDPISSHATLYWYQQALGQGPEFLTYFNYEAQPDKSGLPSDRFSAERPEGSISTLTIQRTEQRDSAMYRCAGGVSYNEQFFGPGTRLTVL.

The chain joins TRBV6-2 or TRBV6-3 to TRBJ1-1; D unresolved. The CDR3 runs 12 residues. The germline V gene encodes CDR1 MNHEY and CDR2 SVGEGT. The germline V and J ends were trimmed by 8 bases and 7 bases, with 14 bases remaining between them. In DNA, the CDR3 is TGTGCCAGCGCTACCACGTTGTATGAAGCTTTCTTT. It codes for CASATTLYEAFF.

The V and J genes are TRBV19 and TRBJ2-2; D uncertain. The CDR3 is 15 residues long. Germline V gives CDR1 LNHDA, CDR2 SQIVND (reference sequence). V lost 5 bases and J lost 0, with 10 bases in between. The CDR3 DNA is TGTGCCAGTAGTCTCTCGACAACGAACACCGGGGAGCTGTTTTTT. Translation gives CASSLSTTNTGELFF.

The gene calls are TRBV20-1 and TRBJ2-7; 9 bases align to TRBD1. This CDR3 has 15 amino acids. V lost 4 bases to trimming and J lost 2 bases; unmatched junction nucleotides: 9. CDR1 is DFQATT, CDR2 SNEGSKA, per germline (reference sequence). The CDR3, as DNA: TGCAGTGCTAAAGCCGGGACAGGGATCCCCTACGAGCAGTACTTC. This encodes CSAKAGTGIPYEQYF.

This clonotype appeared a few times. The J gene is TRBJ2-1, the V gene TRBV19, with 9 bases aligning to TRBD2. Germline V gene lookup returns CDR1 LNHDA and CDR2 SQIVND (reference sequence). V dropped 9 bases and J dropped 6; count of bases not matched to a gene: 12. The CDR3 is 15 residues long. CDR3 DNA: TGTGCCAGATCCGAGCCCCGCGGGAGGGCCAATGAGCAGTTCTTC. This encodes CARSEPRGRANEQFF.

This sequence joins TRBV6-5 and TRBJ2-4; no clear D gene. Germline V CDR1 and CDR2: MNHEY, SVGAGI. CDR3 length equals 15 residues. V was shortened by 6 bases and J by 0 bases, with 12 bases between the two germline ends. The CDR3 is CASRARALAKNIQYF. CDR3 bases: TGTGCCAGCAGAGCAAGAGCCCTAGCCAAAAACATTCAGTACTTC.

Here the CDR3 DNA reads TGTGCCAGCAGCTTAGTTAGAAACAATGAGCAGTTCTTC. Translating gives CASSLVRNNEQFF. This chain uses TRBV7-2 with TRBJ2-1; D not resolved. The germline CDR1 and CDR2 sequences are SGHTA and FQGNSA. The CDR3 extends over 13 amino acids. V lost 1 base and J 5 bases, leaving 6 bases between the germline ends.

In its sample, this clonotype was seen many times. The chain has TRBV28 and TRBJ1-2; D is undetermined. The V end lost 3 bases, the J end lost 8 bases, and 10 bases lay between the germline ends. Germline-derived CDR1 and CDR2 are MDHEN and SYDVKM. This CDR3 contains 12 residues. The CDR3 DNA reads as TGTGCCAGCAGTTTCCTGCGCGCGGGCTACACCTTC. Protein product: CASSFLRAGYTF.

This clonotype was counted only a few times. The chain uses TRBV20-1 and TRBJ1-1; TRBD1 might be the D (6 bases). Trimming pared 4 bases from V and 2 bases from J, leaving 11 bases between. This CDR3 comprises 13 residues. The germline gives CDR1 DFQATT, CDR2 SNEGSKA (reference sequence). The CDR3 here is CSATWTVNTEAFF. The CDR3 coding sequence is TGCAGTGCTACCTGGACAGTAAACACTGAAGCTTTCTTT.

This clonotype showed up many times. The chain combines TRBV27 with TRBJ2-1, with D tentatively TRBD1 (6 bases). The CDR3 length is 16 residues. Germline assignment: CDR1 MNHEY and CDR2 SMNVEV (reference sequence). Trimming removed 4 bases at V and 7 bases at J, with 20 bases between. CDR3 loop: CASSSDTRGYGNEQFF. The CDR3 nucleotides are TGTGCCAGCAGTTCAGACACCAGGGGATATGGTAATGAGCAGTTCTTC.

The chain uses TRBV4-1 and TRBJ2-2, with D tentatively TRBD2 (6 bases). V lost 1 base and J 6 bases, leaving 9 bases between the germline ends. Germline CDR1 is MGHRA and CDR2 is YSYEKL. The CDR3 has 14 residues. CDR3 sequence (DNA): TGCGCCAGCAGCCAAGGGAGGGCGGCCGGGGAGCTGTTTTTT. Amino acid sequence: CASSQGRAAGELFF.

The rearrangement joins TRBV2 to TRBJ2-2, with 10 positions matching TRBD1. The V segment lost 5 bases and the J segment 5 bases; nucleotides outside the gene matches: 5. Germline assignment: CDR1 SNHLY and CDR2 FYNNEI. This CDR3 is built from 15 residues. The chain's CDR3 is CASSSDRGPTGELFF. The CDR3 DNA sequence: TGTGCCAGCAGTTCCGACAGGGGGCCTACCGGGGAGCTGTTTTTT. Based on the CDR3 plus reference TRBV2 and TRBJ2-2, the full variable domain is EPEVTQTPSHQVTQMGQEVILRCVPISNHLYFYWYRQILGQKVEFLVSFYNNEISEKSEIFDDQFSVERPDGSNFTLKIRSTKLEDSAMYFCASSSDRGPTGELFFGEGSRLTVL.

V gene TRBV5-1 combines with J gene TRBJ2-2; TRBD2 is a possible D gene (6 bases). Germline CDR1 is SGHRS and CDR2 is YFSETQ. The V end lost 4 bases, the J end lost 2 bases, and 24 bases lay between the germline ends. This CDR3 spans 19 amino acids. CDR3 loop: CASSREPISRGPNTGELFF. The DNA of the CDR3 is TGCGCCAGCAGCCGCGAGCCCATCTCGCGGGGCCCTAACACCGGGGAGCTGTTTTTT.

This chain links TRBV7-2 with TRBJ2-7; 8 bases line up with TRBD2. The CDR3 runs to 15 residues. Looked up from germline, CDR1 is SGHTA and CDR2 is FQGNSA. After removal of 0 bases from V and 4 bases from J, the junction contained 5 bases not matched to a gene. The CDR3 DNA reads TGTGCCAGCAGCTTAGCGGCGGGGGGACGTTACGAGCAGTACTTC. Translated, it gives CASSLAAGGRYEQYF.

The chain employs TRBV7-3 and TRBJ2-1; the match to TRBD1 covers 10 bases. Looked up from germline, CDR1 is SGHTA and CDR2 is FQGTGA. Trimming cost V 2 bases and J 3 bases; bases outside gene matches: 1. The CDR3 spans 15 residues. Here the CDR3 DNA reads TGTGCCAGCAGCTTAGGGACAGGGGACTACAATGAGCAGTTCTTC. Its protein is CASSLGTGDYNEQFF.

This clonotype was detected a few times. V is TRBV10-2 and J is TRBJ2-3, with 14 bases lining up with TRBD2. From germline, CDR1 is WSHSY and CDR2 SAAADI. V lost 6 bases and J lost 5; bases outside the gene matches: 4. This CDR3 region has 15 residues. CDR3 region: CASRRTSGGLDTQYF. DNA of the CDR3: TGCGCCAGCAGGCGGACTAGCGGGGGGTTAGATACGCAGTATTTT.

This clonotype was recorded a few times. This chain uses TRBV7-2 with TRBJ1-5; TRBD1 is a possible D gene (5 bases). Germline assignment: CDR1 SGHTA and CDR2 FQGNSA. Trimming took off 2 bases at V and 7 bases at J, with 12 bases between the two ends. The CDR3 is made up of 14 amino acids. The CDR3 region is CASSLMGLWQPQHF. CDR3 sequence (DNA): TGTGCCAGCAGCTTAATGGGGCTATGGCAGCCCCAGCATTTT.

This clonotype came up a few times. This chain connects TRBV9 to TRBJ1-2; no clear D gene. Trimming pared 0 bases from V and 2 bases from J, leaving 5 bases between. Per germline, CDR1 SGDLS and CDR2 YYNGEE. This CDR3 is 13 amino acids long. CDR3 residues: CASSVEENYGYTF. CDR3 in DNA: TGTGCCAGCAGCGTAGAGGAAAACTATGGCTACACCTTC.

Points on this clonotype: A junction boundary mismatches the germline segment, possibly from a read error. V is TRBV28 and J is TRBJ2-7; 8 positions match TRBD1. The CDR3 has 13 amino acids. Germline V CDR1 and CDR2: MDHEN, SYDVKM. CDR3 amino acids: CVSWRTGFYEQYF. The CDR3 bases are TGTGTCAGCTGGAGGACAGGGTTCTACGAGCAGTACTTC.

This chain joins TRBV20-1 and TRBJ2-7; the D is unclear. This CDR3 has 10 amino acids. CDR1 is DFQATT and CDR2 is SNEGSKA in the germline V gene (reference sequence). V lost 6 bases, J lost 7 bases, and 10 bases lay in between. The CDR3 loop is CSAFTREQYF. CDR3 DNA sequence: TGCAGTGCCTTCACACGGGAGCAGTACTTC.

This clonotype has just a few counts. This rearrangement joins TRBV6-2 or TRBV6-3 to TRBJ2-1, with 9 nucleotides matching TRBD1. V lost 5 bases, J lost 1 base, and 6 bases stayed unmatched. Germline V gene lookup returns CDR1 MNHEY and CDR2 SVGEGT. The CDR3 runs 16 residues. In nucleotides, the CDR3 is TGTGCCAGCAGTCGGGACAGGGCCGGTTCCTACAATGAGCAGTTCTTC. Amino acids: CASSRDRAGSYNEQFF.

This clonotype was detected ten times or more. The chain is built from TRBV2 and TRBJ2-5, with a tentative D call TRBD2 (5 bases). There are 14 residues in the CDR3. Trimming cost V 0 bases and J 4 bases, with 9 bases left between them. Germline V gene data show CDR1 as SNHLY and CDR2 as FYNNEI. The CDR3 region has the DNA TGTGCCAGCAGTGAAGCGCGGGCAGCAGAGACCCAGTACTTC. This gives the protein CASSEARAAETQYF.

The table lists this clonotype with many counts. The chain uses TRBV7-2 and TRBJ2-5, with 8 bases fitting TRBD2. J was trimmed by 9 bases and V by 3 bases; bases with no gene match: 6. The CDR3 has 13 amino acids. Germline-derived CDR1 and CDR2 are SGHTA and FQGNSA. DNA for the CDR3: TGTGCCAGCAGCTTCGAGCGGGAGTTACCCCAGTACTTC. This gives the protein CASSFERELPQYF.

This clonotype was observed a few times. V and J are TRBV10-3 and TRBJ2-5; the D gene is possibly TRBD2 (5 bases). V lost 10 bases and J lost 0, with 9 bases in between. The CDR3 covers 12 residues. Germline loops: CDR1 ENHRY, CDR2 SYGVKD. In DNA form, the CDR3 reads TGTGCCACCCTCGGGAACCAAGAGACCCAGTACTTC. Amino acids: CATLGNQETQYF.

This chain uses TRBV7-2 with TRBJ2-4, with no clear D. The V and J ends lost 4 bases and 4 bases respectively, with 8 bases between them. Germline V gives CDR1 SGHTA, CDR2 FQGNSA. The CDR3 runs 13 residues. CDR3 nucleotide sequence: TGTGCCAGCAGCTCTGATAGAAAAAACATTCAGTACTTC. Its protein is CASSSDRKNIQYF.

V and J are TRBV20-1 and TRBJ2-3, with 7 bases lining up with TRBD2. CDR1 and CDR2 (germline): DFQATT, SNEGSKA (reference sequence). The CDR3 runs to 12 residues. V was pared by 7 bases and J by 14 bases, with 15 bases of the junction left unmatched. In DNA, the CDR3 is TGCAGTGATTCGACACTAGCGACTGTGGGGTATTTT. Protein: CSDSTLATVGYF.